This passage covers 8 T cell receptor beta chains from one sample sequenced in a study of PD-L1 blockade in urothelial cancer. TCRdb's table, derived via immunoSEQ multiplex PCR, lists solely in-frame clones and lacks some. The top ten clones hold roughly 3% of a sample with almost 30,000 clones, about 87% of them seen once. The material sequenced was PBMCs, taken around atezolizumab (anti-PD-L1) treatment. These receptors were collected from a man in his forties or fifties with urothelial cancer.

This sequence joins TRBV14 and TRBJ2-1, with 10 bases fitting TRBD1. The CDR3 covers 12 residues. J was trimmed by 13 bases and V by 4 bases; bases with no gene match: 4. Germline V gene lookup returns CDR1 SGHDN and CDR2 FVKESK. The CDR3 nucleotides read TGTGCCAGCAGCCTCGACAGGGGGCCTCAGTTCTTC. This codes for CASSLDRGPQFF.

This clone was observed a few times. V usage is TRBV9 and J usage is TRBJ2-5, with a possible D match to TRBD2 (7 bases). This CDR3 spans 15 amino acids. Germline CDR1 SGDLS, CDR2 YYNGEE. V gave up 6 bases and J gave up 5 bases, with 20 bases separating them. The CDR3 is CASTVGGAAGETQYF. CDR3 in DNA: TGTGCCAGCACCGTGGGGGGGGCGGCTGGGGAGACCCAGTACTTC.

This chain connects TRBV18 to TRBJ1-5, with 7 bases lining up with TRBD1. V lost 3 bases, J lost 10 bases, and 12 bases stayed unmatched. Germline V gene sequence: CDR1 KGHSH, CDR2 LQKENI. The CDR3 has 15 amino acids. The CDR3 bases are TGTGCCAGCTCACCTCAGACAGGGATTATGTACCCCCAGCATTTT. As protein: CASSPQTGIMYPQHF.

The CDR3 DNA sequence: TGTGCCACCAGCAGAGTGCTCGGACAGAACACTGAAGCTTTCTTT. This codes for CATSRVLGQNTEAFF. This chain uses TRBV15 with TRBJ1-1; D is perhaps TRBD1 (5 bases). Trimming removed 1 base at V and 1 base at J, with 10 bases between. The V gene's germline CDR1 is LNHNV and CDR2 YYDKDF (reference sequence). This CDR3 region has 15 residues.

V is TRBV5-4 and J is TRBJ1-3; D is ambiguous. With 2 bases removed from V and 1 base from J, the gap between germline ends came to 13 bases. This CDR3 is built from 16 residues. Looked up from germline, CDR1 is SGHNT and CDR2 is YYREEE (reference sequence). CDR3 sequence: CASSLLTSGSGNTIYF. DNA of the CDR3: TGTGCCAGCAGCTTATTGACCAGCGGTTCTGGAAACACCATATATTTT.

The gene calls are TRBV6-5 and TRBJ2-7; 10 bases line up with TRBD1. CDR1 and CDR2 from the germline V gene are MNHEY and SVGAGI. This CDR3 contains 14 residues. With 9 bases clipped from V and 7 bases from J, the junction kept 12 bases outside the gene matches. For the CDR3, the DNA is TGTGCCAGTGGGGAGCCGGGACAGGGGTTGGAGCAGTACTTC. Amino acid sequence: CASGEPGQGLEQYF.

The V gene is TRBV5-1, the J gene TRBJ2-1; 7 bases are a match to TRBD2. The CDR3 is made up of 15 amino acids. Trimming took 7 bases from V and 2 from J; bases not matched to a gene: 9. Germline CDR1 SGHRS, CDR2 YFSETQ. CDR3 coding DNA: TGCGCCAGCTCCCTAAGCGGGAACCCCTACAATGAGCAGTTCTTC. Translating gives CASSLSGNPYNEQFF.

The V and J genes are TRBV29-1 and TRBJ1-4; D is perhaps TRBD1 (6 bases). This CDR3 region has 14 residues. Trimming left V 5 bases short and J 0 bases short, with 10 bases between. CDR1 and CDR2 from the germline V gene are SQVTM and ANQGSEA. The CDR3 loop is CSVYRDATNEKLFF. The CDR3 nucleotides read TGCAGCGTTTACAGGGATGCAACTAATGAAAAACTGTTTTTT.